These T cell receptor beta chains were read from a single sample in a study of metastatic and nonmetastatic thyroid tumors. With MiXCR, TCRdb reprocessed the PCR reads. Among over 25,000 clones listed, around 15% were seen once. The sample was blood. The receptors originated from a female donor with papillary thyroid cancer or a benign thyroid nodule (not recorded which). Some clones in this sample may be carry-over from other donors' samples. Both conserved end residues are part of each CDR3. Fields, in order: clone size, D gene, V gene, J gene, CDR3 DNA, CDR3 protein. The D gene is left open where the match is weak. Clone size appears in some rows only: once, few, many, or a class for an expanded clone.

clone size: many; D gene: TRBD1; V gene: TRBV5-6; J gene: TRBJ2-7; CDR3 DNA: TGTGCCAGCAGCTTGGAGGGGACAGAAGCCTCCTACGAGCAGTACTTC; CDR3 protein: CASSLEGTEASYEQYF
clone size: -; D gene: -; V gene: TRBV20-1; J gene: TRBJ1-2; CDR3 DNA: TGCAGTGCTAGACCGACAGAATATGGCTACACCTTC; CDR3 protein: CSARPTEYGYTF
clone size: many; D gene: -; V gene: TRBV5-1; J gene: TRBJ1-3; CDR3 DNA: TGCGCCAGTGGGGACGGGACTGGAAACACCATATATTTT; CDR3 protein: CASGDGTGNTIYF
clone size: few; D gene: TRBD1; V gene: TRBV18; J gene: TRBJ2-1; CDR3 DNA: TGTGCCAGCTCACTCGGGACAGGGGGACTGAATGAGCAGTTCTTC; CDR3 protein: CASSLGTGGLNEQFF
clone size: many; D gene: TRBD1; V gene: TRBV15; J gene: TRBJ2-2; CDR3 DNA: TGTGCAGTAGGGGGCATTGACTCCGGGGAGCTGTTTTTT; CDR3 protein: CAVGGIDSGELFF
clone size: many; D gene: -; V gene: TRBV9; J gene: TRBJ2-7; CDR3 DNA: TGTGCCAGCAGCATTACCCCCAGGTCGCAACACGAGCAGTACTTC; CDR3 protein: CASSITPRSQHEQYF
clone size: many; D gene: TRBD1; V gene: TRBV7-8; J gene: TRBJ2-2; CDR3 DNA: TGTGCCAGCAGCTTCACAGGGGGCGGGACCGGGGAGCTGTTTTTT; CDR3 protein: CASSFTGGGTGELFF
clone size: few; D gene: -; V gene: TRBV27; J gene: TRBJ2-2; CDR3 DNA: TGTGCCAGTAGTATAGTAGGCAGTACGAACACCGGGGAGCTGTTTTTT; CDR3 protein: CASSIVGSTNTGELFF
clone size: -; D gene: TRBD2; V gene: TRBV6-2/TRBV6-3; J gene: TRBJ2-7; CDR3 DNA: TGTGCCAGCAGTTACCCTAAATGGGGACTAGCGGGAAGCTCCTACGAGCAGTACTTC; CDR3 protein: CASSYPKWGLAGSSYEQYF
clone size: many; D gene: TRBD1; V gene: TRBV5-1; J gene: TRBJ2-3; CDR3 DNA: TGCGCCAGCAGCCCGGGACAGGGGGTGTCCACAGATACGCAGTATTTT; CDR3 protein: CASSPGQGVSTDTQYF